Described below is a single TCR beta chain sequence and its context. Its antigen remains unidentified. These data belong to a study of post-analysis software for immune sequencing data. General study points: Controls' normalized Chao1 diversity significantly exceeded that of multiple sclerosis patients. Several TRBV segments were more frequent in patients than controls; TRBV5-6, TRBV5-1 and TRBV20-1 belonged to this group.

Libraries were made from TCR beta cDNA, and they carried unique molecular identifiers. TCRdb analysed the PCR reads with MiXCR anew, one entry per CDR3 protein. The data hold about 770,000 distinct CDR3 sequences, with about half observed a single time. Trimming removed 2 bases at V and 7 bases at J, with 14 bases between. The CDR3 sequence is 14 residues long. This clonotype was sampled from a girl aged 10 to 17 with multiple sclerosis. The specimen sequenced was blood. The chain employs TRBV12-3 or TRBV12-4 and TRBJ1-2; D may be TRBD1 (5 bases). The CDR3 sequence: CASSLKQAESGYTF. The CDR3 DNA sequence: TGTGCCAGCAGTTTAAAACAGGCCGAAAGTGGCTACACCTTC.